The 6 T cell receptor beta chains below all came from one sample that was sequenced in a study of T cell repertoires in cytomegalovirus infection. Antigen specificity for these receptors is unknown. In TCRdb, the reads were re-called with MiXCR into one record per CDR3 protein. The sample has hundreds of thousands of distinct CDR3 sequences; around 35% are singletons. The starting material was cultured PBMCs, obtained from culture after CMV antigen stimulation. Every receptor here comes from a human donor in good health (CMV status not recorded). Some clones in this sample may be carry-over from other donors' samples.

The chain employs TRBV6-1 and TRBJ1-1, with D perhaps matching TRBD1 (5 bases). The germline V and J ends were trimmed by 3 bases and 4 bases, with 9 bases remaining between them. The CDR3 length is 13 residues. The germline CDR1 and CDR2 sequences are MNHNS and SASEGT. Here the CDR3 reads CASSDPGVTEAFF. CDR3 DNA sequence: TGTGCCAGCAGTGACCCGGGGGTCACTGAAGCTTTCTTT.

The sample holds many counts of this clonotype. The chain carries TRBV7-2 and TRBJ1-2; D is perhaps TRBD1 (6 bases). V lost 1 base, J lost 3 bases, and 6 bases lay in between. CDR1 is SGHTA, CDR2 FQGNSA, per germline. The CDR3 runs 13 residues. CDR3 nucleotides: TGTGCCAGCAGCTTAGGACAGGACTATGGCTACACCTTC. Its translation is CASSLGQDYGYTF. Filled out from reference TRBV7-2 and TRBJ1-2, the complete variable domain reads GAGVSQSPSNKVTEKGKDVELRCDPISGHTALYWYRQSLGQGLEFLIYFQGNSAPDKSGLPSDRFSAERTGGSVSTLTIQRTQQEDSAVYLCASSLGQDYGYTFGSGTRLTVV.

This clonotype showed up just a few times. The rearrangement links TRBV3-1 to TRBJ2-1; D possibly corresponds to TRBD2 (5 bases). The CDR3 spans 15 residues. The germline V gene encodes CDR1 LGHDT and CDR2 YNNKEL (reference sequence). Trimming cost V 4 bases and J 3 bases, with 13 bases left between them. CDR3 region: CASSPPEGHYNEQFF. In DNA form, the CDR3 reads TGTGCCAGCAGCCCGCCCGAGGGCCACTACAATGAGCAGTTCTTC.

This rearrangement joins TRBV20-1 to TRBJ2-7; the match to TRBD1 covers 8 bases. Germline assignment: CDR1 DFQATT and CDR2 SNEGSKA (reference sequence). CDR3 length: 11 amino acids. Trimming removed 6 bases from V and 6 bases from J; junction bases left unmatched: 4. The CDR3 spells CSARDRTEQYF. CDR3 bases: TGCAGTGCAAGGGACAGGACCGAGCAGTACTTC.

The CDR3 protein is CASRPTPNHEQYF. CDR3 nucleotide sequence: TGTGCCAGCAGGCCTACACCGAACCACGAGCAGTACTTC. J is TRBJ2-7 and V is TRBV7-9; D unclear. Trimming left V 6 bases short and J 5 bases short, with 14 bases between. Looked up from germline, CDR1 is SEHNR and CDR2 is FQNEAQ (reference sequence). The CDR3 totals 13 residues.

The chain couples TRBV19 to TRBJ1-1; tentative D call: TRBD1 (5 bases). V was pared by 2 bases and J by 5 bases, with 18 bases between. There are 16 residues in the CDR3. Germline loops: CDR1 LNHDA, CDR2 SQIVND (reference sequence). CDR3 sequence reads: CASSIYGQGELTEAFF. In nucleotides, the CDR3 is TGTGCCAGTAGTATATATGGCCAGGGCGAACTAACTGAAGCTTTCTTT.